Following are 23 T cell receptor beta chains from one sample sequenced in a study of regulatory dendritic cells for organ transplantation. The data were produced by immunoSEQ multiplex PCR, yet TCRdb's version contains in-frame clones alone and is incomplete. Of 29,000 or so clones in the sample, 75% to 80% were seen once. The sample taken for sequencing was memory CD4+ T cells from blood. Subset described: CD45RO+ memory T cells. The receptors come from a human donor in good health.

There are a few counts of this clone. CDR3 sequence: CASSLRSWGNQPQHF. The CDR3 DNA follows: TGTGCCAGCAGCTTAAGGTCTTGGGGCAATCAGCCCCAGCATTTT. The J gene is TRBJ1-5, the V gene TRBV7-2; no reliable D call. V shed 2 bases and J shed 2 bases, with 10 bases lying between them. From germline, CDR1 is SGHTA and CDR2 FQGNSA. This CDR3 is 15 amino acids long. Full variable domain (outside the CDR3, taken from reference TRBV7-2 and TRBJ1-5): GAGVSQSPSNKVTEKGKDVELRCDPISGHTALYWYRQSLGQGLEFLIYFQGNSAPDKSGLPSDRFSAERTGGSVSTLTIQRTQQEDSAVYLCASSLRSWGNQPQHFGDGTRLSIL.

The sample holds one count of this clone. The chain joins TRBV7-3 to TRBJ2-2, with 7 bases fitting TRBD1. CDR1 and CDR2 from the germline V gene are SGHTA and FQGTGA. The CDR3 is 16 amino acids. The V and J ends lost 5 bases and 5 bases, in that order; junction bases with no gene match: 11. The CDR3 DNA is TGTGCCAGCAGCCCCATAGGGGGCGATGGTACCGGGGAGCTGTTTTTT. It codes for CASSPIGGDGTGELFF. Variable domain in full (rest from reference TRBV7-3 and TRBJ2-2): GAGVSQTPSNKVTEKGKYVELRCDPISGHTALYWYRQSLGQGPEFLIYFQGTGAADDSGLPNDRFFAVRPEGSVSTLKIQRTERGDSAVYLCASSPIGGDGTGELFFGEGSRLTVL.

CDR3 amino acids: CASSPGSYNEQFF. The DNA for the CDR3 is TGTGCCAGCAGCCCCGGGAGTTACAATGAGCAGTTCTTC. This chain uses TRBV7-2 with TRBJ2-1, with D perhaps matching TRBD2 (6 bases). V was pared by 5 bases and J by 4 bases, with 9 bases between. Germline V gene data show CDR1 as SGHTA and CDR2 as FQGNSA. The CDR3 runs to 13 residues.

This clone occurred a few times. The genes are TRBV7-9 and TRBJ1-2; D might be TRBD1 (5 bases). CDR1 and CDR2 from the germline V gene are SEHNR and FQNEAQ (reference sequence). CDR3 length equals 15 residues. V dropped 0 bases and J dropped 7 bases, with 15 bases sitting between them. This CDR3 reads CASSLAWGTVSGYTF. The DNA for the CDR3 is TGTGCCAGCAGCTTAGCTTGGGGGACCGTCTCTGGCTACACCTTC.

The chain couples TRBV7-2 to TRBJ2-7, with D maybe TRBD2 (5 bases). The germline V gene encodes CDR1 SGHTA and CDR2 FQGNSA. Trimming removed 4 bases from V and 2 bases from J, with 9 bases in between. This CDR3 contains 13 residues. CDR3 sequence (DNA): TGTGCCAGCAGCTCGATGACTACCTACGAGCAGTACTTC. It specifies CASSSMTTYEQYF.

This clone was picked up a small number of times. The J gene is TRBJ1-2, the V gene TRBV11-2; D is ambiguous. This CDR3 region has 13 residues. Trimming stripped 3 bases from V and 5 bases from J, with 10 bases between. From germline, CDR1 is SGHAT and CDR2 FQNNGV. The CDR3 bases are TGTGCCAGCAGCTTCCTCACGGGATATGGCTACACCTTC. Protein: CASSFLTGYGYTF.

The CDR3 sequence: CASSDPQAFYGYTF. The CDR3 DNA reads TGTGCCAGCAGTGACCCCCAAGCATTCTATGGCTACACCTTC. The chain is built from TRBV25-1 and TRBJ1-2; D is uncertain. In germline, CDR1 is MGHDK, CDR2 SYGVNS. This CDR3 comprises 14 residues. V was shortened by 3 bases and J by 4 bases, with 12 bases between the two germline ends.

This clone is a singleton in its sample. The chain links TRBV27 to TRBJ2-3; D is perhaps TRBD1 or TRBD2 (6 bases each). V lost 6 bases, J lost 2 bases, and 12 bases lay in between. CDR1 and CDR2 (germline): MNHEY, SMNVEV (reference sequence). The CDR3 is 14 amino acids. CDR3: CASRKQGLTDTQYF. For the CDR3, the DNA is TGTGCCAGCAGAAAACAGGGACTCACAGATACGCAGTATTTT.

The chain has TRBV7-3 and TRBJ2-5; 7 bases agree with TRBD1. This CDR3 has 15 amino acids. Germline V lookup: CDR1 SGHTA, CDR2 FQGTGA. Losses at the gene ends were 5 bases for V and 1 base for J; bases not matched to a gene: 7. The CDR3 DNA reads TGTGCCAGCAGCCTCACGGGACAGCGCCAAGAGACCCAGTACTTC. Residues: CASSLTGQRQETQYF.

The chain couples TRBV6-5 to TRBJ2-7, with D perhaps matching TRBD2 (5 bases). Germline V gene data show CDR1 as MNHEY and CDR2 as SVGAGI. The V gene lost 5 bases and the J gene lost 5 bases, with 13 bases spanning the gap. CDR3 size: 13 residues. For the CDR3, the DNA is TGTGCCAGCAGTACAAGAGGGATGCACGAGCAGTACTTC. Protein: CASSTRGMHEQYF.

The V and J genes are TRBV10-3 and TRBJ2-5; 8 bases match TRBD1. Trimming took 4 bases from V and 4 from J; bases not matched to a gene: 8. The V gene's germline CDR1 is ENHRY and CDR2 SYGVKD. The CDR3 spans 15 residues. The CDR3 reads CAISVGQGEGETQYF. The CDR3 DNA is TGTGCCATCAGTGTTGGACAGGGAGAGGGAGAGACCCAGTACTTC.

In its sample, this clone was seen a few times. The gene calls are TRBV7-6 and TRBJ1-5; unclear D gene. The CDR3 runs to 13 residues. CDR1 is SGHVS, CDR2 FNYEAQ, per germline. Trimming pared 5 bases from V and 7 bases from J, leaving 12 bases between. The DNA for the CDR3 is TGTGCCAGCAGCCGACGTCAAGGGCAGCCCCAGCATTTT. It yields the protein CASSRRQGQPQHF.

The chain is built from TRBV7-6 and TRBJ2-1; 9 bases agree with TRBD2. Per the germline V gene, CDR1 is SGHVS and CDR2 is FNYEAQ. This CDR3 has 14 residues. V lost 6 bases to trimming and J lost 7 bases; unmatched junction nucleotides: 7. The CDR3 is CASRRGGAANEQFF. The CDR3 DNA sequence: TGTGCCAGCAGGCGCGGGGGGGCGGCGAATGAGCAGTTCTTC.

The table lists this clone with a few counts. The chain joins TRBV15 to TRBJ2-1; the match to TRBD2 covers 14 bases. The CDR3 consists of 17 residues. Germline loops: CDR1 LNHNV, CDR2 YYDKDF (reference sequence). V lost 5 bases and J lost 1; bases outside the gene matches: 4. The DNA of the CDR3 is TGTGCCACCAGCTCCCGACTAGCGGGAGGGTCCTACAATGAGCAGTTCTTC. This encodes CATSSRLAGGSYNEQFF.

The rearrangement joins TRBV29-1 to TRBJ2-3; the D is unclear. The germline V gene encodes CDR1 SQVTM and CDR2 ANQGSEA. With 2 bases removed from V and 2 bases from J, the gap between germline ends came to 5 bases. The CDR3 has 12 residues. The CDR3 sequence is CSVERATDTQYF. The CDR3 region has the DNA TGCAGCGTTGAAAGGGCCACAGATACGCAGTATTTT.

The V and J genes are TRBV7-9 and TRBJ1-1, with D unresolved. Germline lookup yields CDR1 SEHNR and CDR2 FQNEAQ (reference sequence). Trimming stripped 1 base from V and 2 bases from J, with 8 bases between. This CDR3 has 14 residues. The CDR3 sequence is CASSLVTKNTEAFF. The CDR3 DNA is TGTGCCAGCAGCTTAGTGACAAAAAACACTGAAGCTTTCTTT.

This chain joins TRBV7-3 and TRBJ1-5; D remains unclear. CDR1 and CDR2 (germline): SGHTA, FQGTGA. The CDR3 is 13 amino acids. V lost 2 bases and J lost 6, with 8 bases in between. CDR3 sequence: CASSLQAGQPQHF. Here the CDR3 DNA reads TGTGCCAGCAGCTTACAAGCGGGTCAGCCCCAGCATTTT.

The chain links TRBV28 to TRBJ2-1; weak D call: TRBD2 (6 bases). The germline V gene encodes CDR1 MDHEN and CDR2 SYDVKM. Trimming took off 6 bases at V and 5 bases at J, with 11 bases between the two ends. CDR3 size: 13 residues. CDR3 sequence reads: CASREGPNNEQFF. In DNA, the CDR3 is TGTGCCAGCAGGGAGGGACCCAACAATGAGCAGTTCTTC.

The rearrangement uses TRBV19 and TRBJ2-5; tentative D call: TRBD2 (7 bases). The CDR3 is made up of 18 amino acids. V was pared by 0 bases and J by 2 bases, with 19 bases between. Germline loops: CDR1 LNHDA, CDR2 SQIVND (reference sequence). The CDR3 protein is CASSIDATGRGLQETQYF. CDR3 nucleotide sequence: TGTGCCAGTAGTATAGACGCCACAGGGAGGGGGTTACAAGAGACCCAGTACTTC.

V usage is TRBV6-4 and J usage is TRBJ2-7, with D perhaps matching TRBD1 (6 bases). V shed 6 bases and J shed 3 bases, with 12 bases lying between them. The CDR3 contains 13 residues. Germline CDR1 is MRHNA and CDR2 is SNTAGT. The CDR3 nucleotides read TGTGCCAGCAGGGACAGTTTTTGCTACGAGCAGTACTTC. This sequence encodes CASRDSFCYEQYF.

The J gene is TRBJ2-5, the V gene TRBV19; possibly TRBD1 for D (6 bases). V was clipped by 1 base and J by 3 bases, with 9 bases between them. The CDR3 runs to 14 residues. CDR1 and CDR2 from the germline V gene are LNHDA and SQIVND (reference sequence). The DNA of the CDR3 is TGTGCCAGTAGTATAGCGAACAGGGAAGAGACCCAGTACTTC. It translates to CASSIANREETQYF.

The V call is TRBV15, the J call TRBJ2-7; D call uncertain. Germline CDR1 LNHNV, CDR2 YYDKDF (reference sequence). There are 14 residues in the CDR3. V was cut by 1 base and J by 6 bases, with 13 bases left in between. The CDR3 here is CATSRGYEVPEQYF. DNA of the CDR3: TGTGCCACCAGCAGAGGGTATGAGGTCCCCGAGCAGTACTTC. The full variable domain, its missing parts supplied by reference TRBV15 and TRBJ2-7, is DAMVIQNPRYQVTQFGKPVTLSCSQTLNHNVMYWYQQKSSQAPKLLFHYYDKDFNNEADTPDNFQSRRPNTSFCFLDIRSPGLGDTAMYLCATSRGYEVPEQYFGPGTRLTVT.

V gene TRBV5-4 combines with J gene TRBJ2-1; 10 nucleotides align to TRBD2. The germline gives CDR1 SGHNT, CDR2 YYREEE (reference sequence). V shed 2 bases and J 4 bases; nucleotides not matched to a gene: 6. The CDR3 contains 16 residues. The CDR3 loop is CASSFGSSGGYNEQFF. CDR3 DNA: TGTGCCAGCAGCTTCGGGTCTAGCGGGGGTTACAATGAGCAGTTCTTC.